The TCR beta chain under discussion was sequenced for a study of CXCR3-negative and CXCR3-positive naive CD8 T cells. Of note for this clonotype: What it recognizes is unknown.

UMI-labeled TRB cDNA libraries were prepared by 5' RACE. TCRdb re-called the 5' RACE reads and shows each CDR3 protein once, DNA omitted. The sample table sets out 150,000 to 160,000 distinct CDR3 sequences. Notes on the study in general: Against CXCR3-negative naive cells, CXCR3-positive naive cells showed more hydrophobic TRB CDR3s. Naive CXCR3-negative cells resembled naive CXCR3-positive cells in TRBV-TRBJ usage; memory cells differed.

In germline, CDR1 is SGHVS, CDR2 FQNEAQ. The CDR3 loop spans 15 amino acids. This receptor was taken from a human donor in good health. Some clones in this sample may be carry-over from other donors' samples. The source material was naive CXCR3+ CD8+ T cells from blood. Subset noted: CD45RO-CCR7+CD27+CD95- naive CD8+ T cells expressing CXCR3 (TNR3+). J is TRBJ2-7 and V is TRBV7-8; no DNA is available, so the TRBD1 call from TCRdb remains unchecked. This CDR3 reads CASSLETGQYYEQYF.